Following are 6 T cell receptor beta chains from one sample sequenced in a study of blood T cell repertoires in COVID-19 (TCRdb year 2020). Libraries were constructed by the immunoSEQ multiplex PCR assay. TCRdb holds this immuneACCESS table with in-frame rearrangements only. Some clones are missing; in checked studies, unresolved V genes explain under half, and the rest has no known cause. This sample has roughly 500,000 clones in its table, and over 75% of those were observed once. Over 1.5% of the sample is taken by the ten largest. Sequenced: PBMCs or T cells enriched from blood (not recorded which). The receptors here all came from a woman aged 40 to 50 who had recovered from COVID-19.

For this clone: The sample holds other DNA sequences that translate to the same CDR3. CDR3 nucleotides: TGCGCCAGCAGTCCGGCCTACGAGCAGTACTTC. This translates into CASSPAYEQYF. The chain links TRBV10-2 to TRBJ2-7; D gene unclear. Trimming removed 5 bases from V and 2 bases from J, with 4 bases in between. Germline V gene sequence: CDR1 WSHSY, CDR2 SAAADI. The CDR3 runs 11 residues.

The chain combines TRBV10-3 with TRBJ1-4, with TRBD1 matching 9 bases. The CDR3 consists of 14 residues. V lost 3 bases, J lost 6 bases, and 2 bases stayed unmatched. The V gene's germline CDR1 is ENHRY and CDR2 SYGVKD. CDR3 nucleotide sequence: TGTGCCATCAGTGACCGGGACAGGGATGAAAAACTGTTTTTT. Residues: CAISDRDRDEKLFF.

This chain joins TRBV10-1 and TRBJ2-5, with a weak D call TRBD1 (5 bases). This CDR3 spans 13 amino acids. The germline V gene encodes CDR1 WNHNN and CDR2 SYGVQD (reference sequence). Between the trimmed V and J ends, which lost 3 bases and 4 bases, there was a span of 9 bases. CDR3 region: CASSELGRETQYF. The CDR3 coding sequence is TGCGCCAGCAGTGAATTGGGGCGAGAGACCCAGTACTTC.

The chain uses TRBV10-3 and TRBJ1-4; D remains ambiguous. Trimming removed 4 bases from V and 2 bases from J, with 8 bases in between. The CDR3 has 14 amino acids. Per the germline V gene, CDR1 is ENHRY and CDR2 is SYGVKD. The CDR3 nucleotides read TGTGCCATCAGTGGTAGTGATACTAATGAAAAACTGTTTTTT. Amino acids: CAISGSDTNEKLFF.

This clone appeared a single time. The chain has TRBV7-9 and TRBJ1-1, with 11 bases identical to TRBD1. The CDR3 loop spans 15 amino acids. V lost 4 bases to trimming and J lost 6 bases; unmatched junction nucleotides: 7. CDR1 SEHNR and CDR2 FQNEAQ come from the germline V gene (reference sequence). The CDR3 sequence: CASSSWTGGLAEAFF. The CDR3 coding sequence is TGTGCCAGCAGCTCGTGGACAGGGGGCCTCGCTGAAGCTTTCTTT. The variable domain in full, with the rest retrieved from reference TRBV7-9 and TRBJ1-1, is DTGVSQNPRHKITKRGQNVTFRCDPISEHNRLYWYRQTLGQGPEFLTYFQNEAQLEKSRLLSDRFSAERPKGSFSTLEIQRTEQGDSAMYLCASSSWTGGLAEAFFGQGTRLTVV.

The chain employs TRBV4-3 and TRBJ1-4; 11 bases are shared with TRBD1. CDR1 and CDR2 (germline): LGHNA, YSLEER. V shed 3 bases and J 7 bases; nucleotides not matched to a gene: 1. This CDR3 spans 14 amino acids. This chain's CDR3 is CASSQDRGREKLFF. CDR3 nucleotides: TGCGCCAGCAGCCAGGACAGGGGGCGTGAAAAACTGTTTTTT.